This TCR beta chain originates from a study of blood T cell repertoires in COVID-19. In assigning cohorts, the study relied on participant-reported clinical history. Libraries were prepared by immunoSEQ multiplex PCR; TCRdb keeps only in-frame clonotypes and omits some of them. Of more than 350,000 clones detected, 80% to 90% appear once; the ten largest clones hold 10%. Germline V gene data show CDR1 as SNHLY and CDR2 as FYNNEI. The ends lost 8 bases at V and 5 bases at J; junction bases unmatched: 5. This CDR3 has 12 residues. The V gene is TRBV2, the J gene TRBJ2-5; TRBD1 matches at 7 bases. The sample taken for sequencing was PBMCs or T cells enriched from blood (not recorded which). The sequence was obtained from a woman aged 45-65 years who had recovered from COVID-19. CDR3 nucleotide sequence: TGTGCCAGCGGCTACAGGGGTGAGACCCAGTACTTC. As protein: CASGYRGETQYF.